The 5 T cell receptor beta chains given below trace back to one sample, sequenced in a study of T cells in localized non-small cell lung cancer. TCRdb's copy holds only in-frame clones and misses some; the assay was immunoSEQ multiplex PCR. The repertoire has some 1,400 clones, roughly a quarter of them found once; the top ten carry 20% to 25%. The sample here was normal lung tissue next to the tumor, taken before any cancer treatment. The receptors here all came from a man aged 40 to 69 with stage II squamous cell lung carcinoma.

The gene calls are TRBV30 and TRBJ1-2, with no clear D. Trimming took 4 bases from V and 2 from J, leaving 14 bases between them. Germline V gene sequence: CDR1 GTSNPN, CDR2 SVGIG (reference sequence). The CDR3 has 14 amino acids. This CDR3 is CAWTDPRNNYGYTF. In DNA form, the CDR3 reads TGTGCCTGGACCGACCCCAGAAACAACTATGGCTACACCTTC.

This clone was seen only a few times. The chain carries TRBV5-1 and TRBJ2-2, with TRBD2 matching 8 bases. The CDR3 length is 15 residues. Germline assignment: CDR1 SGHRS and CDR2 YFSETQ. Trimming cost V 4 bases and J 6 bases; bases outside gene matches: 8. The CDR3 DNA reads as TGCGCCAGCAGCCCCAGCGGGAGAGCGGCCGGGGAGCTGTTTTTT. This translates into CASSPSGRAAGELFF.

This clone is labeled as medium-sized (0.01 to 0.1%). V and J are TRBV6-8 and TRBJ2-5; D perhaps matches TRBD2 (6 bases). This CDR3 has 13 amino acids. Germline CDR1 reads MNHGY; CDR2 reads SAAAGT. V lost 3 bases and J 5 bases, leaving 10 bases between the germline ends. The CDR3 is CASSYGGMETQYF. In nucleotides, the CDR3 is TGTGCCAGCAGTTATGGCGGGATGGAGACCCAGTACTTC.

The V and J genes are TRBV25-1 and TRBJ1-3; 7 bases align to TRBD1. Trimming removed 5 bases from V and 4 bases from J; junction bases left unmatched: 5. The germline gives CDR1 MGHDK, CDR2 SYGVNS. The CDR3 runs 14 residues. The CDR3 DNA follows: TGTGCCAGCAGTCCCGGGACAGCAGGAAACACCATATATTTT. Residues: CASSPGTAGNTIYF.

The chain recombines TRBV9 with TRBJ2-5; weak D call: TRBD1 (5 bases). This CDR3 contains 15 residues. Trimming cost V 1 base and J 4 bases, with 14 bases left between them. Germline V gene lookup returns CDR1 SGDLS and CDR2 YYNGEE. Written as DNA, the CDR3 is TGTGCCAGCAGCGTACAGGGAACGTACGGAGAGACCCAGTACTTC. Its translation: CASSVQGTYGETQYF. The full variable domain, in which reference TRBV9 and TRBJ2-5 provide the parts outside the CDR3, is DSGVTQTPKHLITATGQRVTLRCSPRSGDLSVYWYQQSLDQGLQFLIQYYNGEERAKGNILERFSAQQFPDLHSELNLSSLELGDSALYFCASSVQGTYGETQYFGPGTRLLVL.